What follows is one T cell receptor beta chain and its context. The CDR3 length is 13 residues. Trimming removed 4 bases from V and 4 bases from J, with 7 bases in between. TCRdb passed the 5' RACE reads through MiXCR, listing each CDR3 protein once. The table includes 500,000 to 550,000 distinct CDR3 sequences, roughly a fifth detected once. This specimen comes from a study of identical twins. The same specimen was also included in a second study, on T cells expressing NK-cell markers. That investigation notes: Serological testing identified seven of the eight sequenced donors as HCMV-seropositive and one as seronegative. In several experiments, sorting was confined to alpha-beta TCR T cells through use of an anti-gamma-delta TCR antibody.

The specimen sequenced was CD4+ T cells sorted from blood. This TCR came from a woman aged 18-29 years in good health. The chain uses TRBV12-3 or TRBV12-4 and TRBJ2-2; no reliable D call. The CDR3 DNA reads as TGTGCCAGCAGTTCCGGTACCACCGGGGAGCTGTTTTTT. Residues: CASSSGTTGELFF.